Presented here are 6 T cell receptor beta chains from one specimen sequenced in a study of blood T cell repertoires in COVID-19 (dated by TCRdb to 2018 to 2021). The library was generated by the immunoSEQ multiplex PCR assay. The source is immuneACCESS, and TCRdb retained only in-frame sequences with V and J called. Part of the clones is not carried over; for the studies checked, unresolved V genes explain less than half of this, and the remainder is unexplained. This sample gives approximately 70,000 clones in total; around 89% of them show up just once. The ten largest make up roughly 19% of the sample. Sequenced sample: peripheral blood. The receptors were gathered from a human donor in a cohort sampled during active COVID-19.

The genes are TRBV3-1 (or the pseudogene TRBV3-2) and TRBJ2-5; 9 bases agree with TRBD1. The CDR3 has 15 amino acids. CDR1 LGHDT and CDR2 YNNKEL come from the germline V gene (reference sequence). Losses at the gene ends were 3 bases for V and 3 bases for J; bases not matched to a gene: 5. CDR3 residues: CASSHPGTGKETQYF. The CDR3 DNA reads as TGTGCCAGCAGCCATCCCGGGACAGGGAAAGAGACCCAGTACTTC.

This chain uses TRBV29-1 with TRBJ1-6; D perhaps matches TRBD1 (5 bases). Germline CDR1 SQVTM, CDR2 ANQGSEA. The CDR3 totals 17 residues. V lost 0 bases, J lost 8 bases, and 20 bases lay in between. As DNA, the CDR3 is TGCAGCGTTGAAGAAAGCCCCCACAGGATTTTGGATTCACCCCTCCACTTT. Residues: CSVEESPHRILDSPLHF.

V usage is TRBV30 and J usage is TRBJ1-1; D perhaps matches TRBD1 (5 bases). Germline V CDR1 and CDR2: GTSNPN, SVGIG (reference sequence). V was trimmed by 0 bases and J by 5 bases, leaving 13 bases between them. The length of the CDR3 is 14 residues. The CDR3 DNA sequence: TGTGCCTGGAGTGTATCCGGGGGGACTACTGAAGCTTTCTTT. It is translated as CAWSVSGGTTEAFF.

This chain links TRBV28 with TRBJ2-7; 11 positions match TRBD2. V was pared by 4 bases and J by 3 bases, with 8 bases of the junction left unmatched. This CDR3 is built from 16 residues. The germline V gene encodes CDR1 MDHEN and CDR2 SYDVKM. The CDR3 region has the DNA TGTGCCAGCAGTTCCAGTGTACTAGCGGGAGTCTACGAGCAGTACTTC. It is translated as CASSSSVLAGVYEQYF.

This chain connects TRBV18 to TRBJ2-7; 9 nucleotides agree with TRBD2. Losses at the gene ends were 3 bases for V and 6 bases for J; bases not matched to a gene: 6. The CDR3 sequence is 14 residues long. Per germline, CDR1 KGHSH and CDR2 LQKENI. CDR3 residues: CASSPPGLAIEQYF. In DNA, the CDR3 is TGTGCCAGCTCACCTCCGGGACTAGCAATCGAGCAGTACTTC.

The genes are TRBV21-1 and TRBJ2-7; the DNA was not compared with TRBD2, the D call given in the table. TRBV21-1 is a recognized pseudogene. CDR3 length equals 16 residues. CDR3 region: CASSTKVGLAGYEQYF. As DNA, the CDR3 is TGTGCCAGCAGCACCAAAGTCGGGCTAGCGGGGTACGAGCAGTACTTC.